This T cell receptor (beta chain) was sequenced for a study of blood T cell repertoires in COVID-19. The wider study: Acute and convalescent COVID-19 samples came from the United States, Italy and Spain. PBMCs, B-cell-depleted T cells, or T cells provided the cDNA or gDNA that made up the material.

The CDR3 sequence is 16 residues long. Trimming stripped 1 base from V and 4 bases from J, with 17 bases between. CDR1 SGHRS and CDR2 YFSETQ come from the germline V gene. Profiling relied on immunoSEQ multiplex PCR, and the TCRdb table lists in-frame clones only, not all of them. The data hold under 250,000 clones, with 65% to 90% observed a single time. The chain has TRBV5-1 and TRBJ1-2; D is unresolved. This TCR came from a woman aged 70-85 years with COVID-19, enrolled during active disease. The sequenced sample consisted of peripheral blood. The CDR3 DNA is TGCGCCAGCAGCTTGATCTCGACCCCGGGTGGCTATGGCTACACCTTC. Translated: CASSLISTPGGYGYTF.